Listed here are 15 T cell receptor beta chains from one sample, sequenced in a study of blood T cell repertoires in COVID-19. Produced via immunoSEQ multiplex PCR; TCRdb's table is partial and in-frame only. The sample consists of approximately 230,000 clones, roughly 88% of them appearing once. The sample consisted of peripheral blood. The receptors come from a man between 25 and 39 years old who had recovered from COVID-19.

This chain connects TRBV9 to TRBJ2-1; 8 nucleotides line up with TRBD2. The ends lost 4 bases at V and 0 bases at J; junction bases unmatched: 15. Germline V gene sequence: CDR1 SGDLS, CDR2 YYNGEE. The CDR3 runs to 19 residues. DNA of the CDR3: TGTGCCAGCAGCTCTGTCGGAAGCGGGGGCCGGGGCTCCTACAATGAGCAGTTCTTC. Translation gives CASSSVGSGGRGSYNEQFF.

The rearrangement uses TRBV14 and TRBJ1-4; D not resolved. The CDR3 has 15 amino acids. V was clipped by 1 base and J by 3 bases, with 9 bases between them. CDR1 and CDR2 (germline): SGHDN, FVKESK. The CDR3 DNA reads as TGTGCCAGCAGCCAAGTAAATTTCGCTAATGAAAAACTGTTTTTT. Translation gives CASSQVNFANEKLFF.

V usage is TRBV5-1 and J usage is TRBJ2-1, with D tentatively TRBD1 (5 bases). The length of the CDR3 is 13 residues. Germline lookup yields CDR1 SGHRS and CDR2 YFSETQ. Trimming stripped 2 bases from V and 7 bases from J, with 10 bases between. The CDR3 here is CASSLARANEQFF. The CDR3 DNA reads TGCGCCAGCAGCTTAGCCAGGGCTAATGAGCAGTTCTTC. The whole variable domain, filled in from reference TRBV5-1 and TRBJ2-1, reads KAGVTQTPRYLIKTRGQQVTLSCSPISGHRSVSWYQQTPGQGLQFLFEYFSETQRNKGNFPGRFSGRQFSNSRSEMNVSTLELGDSALYLCASSLARANEQFFGPGTRLTVL.

The genes are TRBV13 and TRBJ1-1; 11 bases align to TRBD1. J gave up 0 bases and V 4 bases, and 4 bases lay outside the gene matches. Germline-derived CDR1 and CDR2 are PRHDT and FYEKMQ (reference sequence). The CDR3 runs 16 residues. The CDR3 coding sequence is TGTGCCAGCAGCTCCCCGGACAGGGGGCTGAACACTGAAGCTTTCTTT. Protein sequence: CASSSPDRGLNTEAFF. Variable domain in full (rest from reference TRBV13 and TRBJ1-1): AAGVIQSPRHLIKEKRETATLKCYPIPRHDTVYWYQQGPGQDPQFLISFYEKMQSDKGSIPDRFSAQQFSDYHSELNMSSLELGDSALYFCASSSPDRGLNTEAFFGQGTRLTVV.

This chain connects TRBV19 to TRBJ1-5; 7 bases align to TRBD1. Looked up from germline, CDR1 is LNHDA and CDR2 is SQIVND (reference sequence). This CDR3 is built from 17 residues. After removal of 5 bases from V and 1 base from J, the junction contained 11 bases not matched to a gene. This chain's CDR3 is CASSSSPRGPSNQPQHF. The CDR3 bases are TGTGCCAGTAGTTCCTCTCCGAGGGGGCCGAGCAATCAGCCCCAGCATTTT.

The V call is TRBV3-1 (or the pseudogene TRBV3-2), the J call TRBJ1-4, with 8 bases lining up with TRBD1. CDR3 length: 19 amino acids. The germline CDR1 and CDR2 sequences are LGHDT and YNNKEL (reference sequence). The V segment lost 0 bases and the J segment 7 bases; nucleotides outside the gene matches: 16. The CDR3 DNA is TGTGCCAGCAGCCAAGATCTGAGGACAGGGCCAATCGCGGGTGAAAAACTGTTTTTT. It translates to CASSQDLRTGPIAGEKLFF.

This chain joins TRBV30 and TRBJ1-2; the D gene is possibly TRBD1 (6 bases). This CDR3 has 14 residues. In germline, CDR1 is GTSNPN, CDR2 SVGIG (reference sequence). V gave up 2 bases and J gave up 4 bases, with 14 bases separating them. DNA for the CDR3: TGTGCCTGGAGTCGGACGGACAGCCTCTATGGCTACACCTTC. Translated: CAWSRTDSLYGYTF.

The gene calls are TRBV5-1 and TRBJ1-2; a weak D match, TRBD1 (5 bases). The CDR3 is 13 amino acids. The V end was cut by 7 bases, the J end by 6 bases, with 16 bases between. The germline V gene encodes CDR1 SGHRS and CDR2 YFSETQ. The CDR3 sequence is CASARGGEDGYTF. The CDR3 DNA is TGCGCCAGCGCGAGGGGAGGGGAAGATGGCTACACCTTC.

The rearrangement links TRBV3-1 (or the pseudogene TRBV3-2) to TRBJ1-2; the match to TRBD1 covers 7 bases. The germline gives CDR1 LGHDT, CDR2 YNNKEL (reference sequence). This CDR3 has 15 residues. V was clipped by 3 bases and J by 0 bases; unmatched bases: 4. This CDR3 is CASSQGDRANYGYTF. In nucleotides, the CDR3 is TGTGCCAGCAGCCAGGGGGACAGAGCTAACTATGGCTACACCTTC.

The J gene is TRBJ2-1, the V gene TRBV27; 11 bases align to TRBD2. The J segment lost 11 bases and the V segment lost 3 bases, leaving 9 bases of the junction unmatched. Germline V gene lookup returns CDR1 MNHEY and CDR2 SMNVEV (reference sequence). The CDR3 is 15 residues long. CDR3 in amino acids: CASSFGTSGQVKQFF. The CDR3 coding sequence is TGTGCCAGCAGTTTTGGGACTAGCGGCCAGGTTAAGCAGTTCTTC.

The V gene is TRBV7-9, the J gene TRBJ2-3; 8 bases map to TRBD1. Germline V CDR1 and CDR2: SEHNR, FQNEAQ (reference sequence). Trimming cost V 5 bases and J 1 base; bases outside gene matches: 11. The length of the CDR3 is 17 residues. DNA for the CDR3: TGTGCCAGCAGCCCTCGCGCGACAGGGGTTGGCACAGATACGCAGTATTTT. This codes for CASSPRATGVGTDTQYF.

The chain links TRBV6-7 to TRBJ2-1, with TRBD1 as a possible D gene (5 bases). TRBV6-7 is given ORF status, its function remaining uncertain. V was clipped by 2 bases and J by 9 bases, with 8 bases between them. There are 12 residues in the CDR3. CDR3 sequence (DNA): TGTGCCAGCAGTTACGAACAGGTTGAGCAGTTCTTC. Its translation is CASSYEQVEQFF.

This rearrangement joins TRBV13 to TRBJ1-1; no definite D call. V gave up 5 bases and J gave up 11 bases, with 18 bases separating them. This CDR3 spans 13 amino acids. CDR1 and CDR2 (germline): PRHDT, FYEKMQ (reference sequence). The CDR3 sequence is CASSSGPILEAFF. The CDR3 DNA is TGTGCCAGCAGCAGCGGACCAATCCTCGAGGCTTTCTTT.

The CDR3 region is CASRTGGVQQPQHF. In nucleotides, the CDR3 is TGTGCCAGCAGAACAGGCGGCGTTCAACAGCCCCAGCATTTT. V usage is TRBV6-6 and J usage is TRBJ1-5; D possibly corresponds to TRBD1 (5 bases). The CDR3 totals 14 residues. The V end lost 6 bases, the J end lost 7 bases, and 16 bases lay between the germline ends. Germline V gives CDR1 MNHNY, CDR2 SVGAGI (reference sequence).

The rearrangement links TRBV5-1 to TRBJ2-2; 8 bases match TRBD2. The CDR3 has 13 amino acids. V dropped 7 bases and J dropped 4; count of bases not matched to a gene: 3. CDR1 and CDR2 from the germline V gene are SGHRS and YFSETQ. In DNA, the CDR3 is TGCGCCAGCGGGGCGGGGGGCACCGGGGAGCTGTTTTTT. This translates into CASGAGGTGELFF.